Below are 13 T cell receptor beta chains sequenced from a single sample in a study of CD8+CD57+ T cells in acquired aplastic anemia. Profiling that covered TCR beta VDJ and CDR3 relied on genomic DNA as its template. TCRdb recomputed calls from the reads with MiXCR, one row per CDR3 protein. The sample has tens of thousands of distinct CDR3 sequences, 76% seen once; the top ten hold roughly 23%. The specimen was sorted CD4+, CD8+, or CD8+CD57+ T cells (not recorded which) from PBMCs. These receptors originate from a human donor in good health, serving as a control.

V gene TRBV7-4 combines with J gene TRBJ1-2; TRBD1 might be the D (5 bases). The V and J ends lost 5 bases and 1 base respectively, with 8 bases between them. Germline CDR1 reads SGHVT; CDR2 reads SQSDAQ. The CDR3 length is 13 residues. Here the CDR3 reads CASSRGFNYGYTF. CDR3 DNA sequence: TGTGCCAGCAGCCGGGGCTTTAACTATGGCTACACCTTC.

V is TRBV7-2 and J is TRBJ2-3, with D perhaps matching TRBD1 (5 bases). Trimming removed 0 bases from V and 6 bases from J, with 10 bases in between. Germline CDR1 reads SGHTA; CDR2 reads FQGNSA. The CDR3 extends over 14 amino acids. Here the CDR3 DNA reads TGTGCCAGCAGCTTAGCCCTGCCAGGGGATACGCAGTATTTT. Translated, it gives CASSLALPGDTQYF.

The gene calls are TRBV5-1 and TRBJ1-5, with unresolved D. The CDR3 runs to 13 residues. The germline gives CDR1 SGHRS, CDR2 YFSETQ. Trimming shortened V by 0 bases and J by 7 bases, and 8 bases separated the two germline ends. The CDR3 DNA is TGCGCCAGCAGCTTGGGACATCGGCAGCCCCAGCATTTT. Protein product: CASSLGHRQPQHF.

V usage is TRBV7-9 and J usage is TRBJ2-7, with D perhaps assigned TRBD1 or TRBD2 (5 bases each). Germline V gives CDR1 SEHNR, CDR2 FQNEAQ (reference sequence). The CDR3 totals 12 residues. V dropped 4 bases and J dropped 7 bases, with 11 bases sitting between them. The CDR3 DNA reads as TGTGCCAGCAGCTCGGGACGGTCGGAGCAGTACTTC. Its protein is CASSSGRSEQYF. The whole variable domain, remainder taken from reference TRBV7-9 and TRBJ2-7, is DTGVSQNPRHKITKRGQNVTFRCDPISEHNRLYWYRQTLGQGPEFLTYFQNEAQLEKSRLLSDRFSAERPKGSFSTLEIQRTEQGDSAMYLCASSSGRSEQYFGPGTRLTVT.

The chain couples TRBV5-5 to TRBJ1-5, with 8 bases matching TRBD1. CDR1 is SGHKS, CDR2 YYEKEE, per germline (reference sequence). The CDR3 spans 16 residues. V trimming: 0 bases; J trimming: 5 bases; junction bases outside the gene matches: 7. The CDR3 nucleotides read TGTGCCAGCAGCTTGGGGATACAGGGGGTAGATCAGCCCCAGCATTTT. It encodes CASSLGIQGVDQPQHF.

The V call is TRBV24-1, the J call TRBJ1-3; no firm D call. The V and J ends lost 9 bases and 4 bases respectively, with 6 bases between them. The CDR3 is made up of 11 amino acids. Germline V lookup: CDR1 KGHDR, CDR2 SFDVKD. CDR3 protein: CATGMGNTIYF. DNA for the CDR3: TGTGCCACCGGGATGGGAAACACCATATATTTT.

V is TRBV7-6 and J is TRBJ2-3; 12 bases map to TRBD2. The CDR3 runs to 17 residues. J lost 3 bases, V lost 4 bases, and 8 bases had no gene match. Per germline, CDR1 SGHVS and CDR2 FNYEAQ. The CDR3 reads CASSSYTSGGITDTQYF. CDR3 bases: TGTGCCAGCAGCTCGTACACTAGCGGGGGGATTACAGATACGCAGTATTTT.

The V call is TRBV10-3, the J call TRBJ1-1, with D possibly being TRBD1 (6 bases). Trimming removed 3 bases from V and 11 bases from J, with 10 bases in between. Germline lookup yields CDR1 ENHRY and CDR2 SYGVKD. This CDR3 has 11 amino acids. CDR3 region: CAISEGGDAFF. The CDR3 DNA reads TGTGCCATCAGTGAAGGGGGGGACGCTTTCTTT.

The chain carries TRBV4-1 and TRBJ2-7, with D possibly matching TRBD1 (6 bases). V was trimmed by 1 base and J by 3 bases, leaving 13 bases between them. Per germline, CDR1 MGHRA and CDR2 YSYEKL. The CDR3 length is 15 residues. The CDR3 spells CASSQATGGRYEQYF. The CDR3 DNA follows: TGCGCCAGCAGCCAAGCGACAGGTGGCCGCTACGAGCAGTACTTC.

The chain recombines TRBV11-2 with TRBJ2-1, with 11 bases identical to TRBD2. Germline-derived CDR1 and CDR2 are SGHAT and FQNNGV. V gave up 1 base and J gave up 1 base; unmatched junction bases: 6. The CDR3 is 18 amino acids. The CDR3 sequence is CASSLVSSGGTSYNEQFF. The CDR3 DNA reads as TGTGCCAGCAGCTTAGTGTCTAGCGGGGGGACTTCCTACAATGAGCAGTTCTTC.

V is TRBV2 and J is TRBJ2-3; perhaps D is TRBD1 or TRBD2 (6 bases each). The V end was cut by 4 bases, the J end by 14 bases, with 16 bases between. The CDR3 runs 12 residues. Germline V CDR1 and CDR2: SNHLY, FYNNEI. CDR3 region: CASSAWGAEGYF. CDR3 DNA: TGTGCCAGCAGTGCGTGGGGGGCGGAAGGGTATTTT.

The V call is TRBV2, the J call TRBJ2-7, with D possibly called TRBD1 or TRBD2 (6 bases each). The CDR3 runs to 12 residues. Germline V CDR1 and CDR2: SNHLY, FYNNEI. Trimming shortened V by 5 bases and J by 9 bases, and 14 bases separated the two germline ends. The CDR3 region is CASSFGGSGQYF. The CDR3 nucleotides are TGTGCCAGCAGTTTCGGGGGCTCCGGGCAGTACTTC.

The chain links TRBV7-6 to TRBJ1-2; 8 bases are a match to TRBD1. The CDR3 runs 13 residues. V lost 1 base, J lost 6 bases, and 1 base stayed unmatched. Germline assignment: CDR1 SGHVS and CDR2 FNYEAQ. The CDR3 sequence: CASSLGTGNGYTF. As DNA, the CDR3 is TGTGCCAGCAGCTTAGGGACAGGGAATGGCTACACCTTC.